This T cell receptor beta chain was captured by sequencing in a study of long-term antiretroviral therapy in people with HIV. General observations from the study: Records did not include ART adherence, viral resistance or therapy changes.

With regard to this clone: The antigen is not known.

The immunoSEQ assay was v3.0, run at survey level. The repertoire was sequenced with immunoSEQ multiplex PCR; TCRdb's copy has only in-frame clones and lacks some. The sample shows about 26,000 clones, around four fifths of them seen only once. The CDR3 contains 15 residues. Germline CDR1 and CDR2: SGDLS and YYNGEE. Trimming removed 0 bases from V and 0 bases from J; junction bases left unmatched: 2. This clonotype originated in a man aged 45-65 years with HIV. The specimen was unsorted PBMCs, collected 2.9 years after starting antiretroviral therapy. J is TRBJ1-2 and V is TRBV9; TRBD1 agrees at 7 bases. The CDR3 loop is CASSVGGTANYGYTF. The CDR3 DNA sequence: TGTGCCAGCAGCGTAGGGGGGACAGCTAACTATGGCTACACCTTC. Together with reference TRBV9 and TRBJ1-2, the CDR3 gives the full variable domain: DSGVTQTPKHLITATGQRVTLRCSPRSGDLSVYWYQQSLDQGLQFLIQYYNGEERAKGNILERFSAQQFPDLHSELNLSSLELGDSALYFCASSVGGTANYGYTFGSGTRLTVV.